The sequence of this TCR beta chain was determined in a study of OX40 agonist ivuxolimab in advanced cancers. In the study overall: Each dose-escalation patient presented with hepatocellular carcinoma, melanoma, renal cell or head and neck cancer.

The data were produced by immunoSEQ multiplex PCR, yet TCRdb's version contains in-frame clones alone and is incomplete. The table has about 79,000 clones, 85% to 95% seen once; the top ten hold approximately 9.9%. This clone was seen once. Blood specimens came from baseline, cycle 4 day 1, and cycle 7 day 1. Germline CDR1 MNHEY, CDR2 SMNVEV (reference sequence). CDR3 length: 16 amino acids. V shed 2 bases and J shed 10 bases, with 21 bases lying between them. This material consisted of CD4+ or CD8+ T cells sorted from blood, taken in a trial of the OX40 agonist ivuxolimab. The rearrangement joins TRBV27 to TRBJ2-1, with a weak D call TRBD2 (7 bases). This sequence was found in an adult with an advanced solid tumor such as melanoma, head and neck, liver or kidney cancer. The CDR3 loop is CASSLEVGRGTQEQFF. The CDR3, as DNA: TGTGCCAGCAGTTTAGAGGTAGGGCGGGGGACACAGGAGCAGTTCTTC.